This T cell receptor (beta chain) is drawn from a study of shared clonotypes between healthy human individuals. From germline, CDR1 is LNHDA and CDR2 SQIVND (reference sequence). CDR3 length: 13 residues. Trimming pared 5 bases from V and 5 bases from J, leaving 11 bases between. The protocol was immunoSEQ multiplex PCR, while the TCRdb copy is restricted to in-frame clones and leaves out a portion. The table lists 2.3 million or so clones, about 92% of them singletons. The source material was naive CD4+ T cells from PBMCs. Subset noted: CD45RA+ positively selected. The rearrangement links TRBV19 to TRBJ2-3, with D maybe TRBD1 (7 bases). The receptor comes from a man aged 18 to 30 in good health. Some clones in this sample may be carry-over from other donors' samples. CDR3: CASSAQGGDTQYF. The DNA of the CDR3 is TGTGCCAGTAGTGCCCAGGGGGGAGATACGCAGTATTTT.